What follows are 5 T cell receptor beta chains derived from one specimen sequenced in a study of monozygotic twins with inflammatory bowel disease. TCRdb reprocessed the 5' RACE reads and reports one entry per CDR3 protein, with no DNA. The sample yields over 110,000 distinct CDR3 sequences, of which the top ten take up under 2.5%. Sequencing input: blood. Source of these receptors: a human donor with ulcerative colitis or Crohn's disease, or a healthy co-twin of an affected twin (not recorded which).

The chain is built from TRBV5-1 and TRBJ2-7. The germline CDR1 and CDR2 sequences are SGHRS and YFSETQ. This CDR3 contains 12 residues. CDR3 region: CASSDNAYEQYF.

The V and J genes are TRBV7-3 and TRBJ2-2; TCRdb's D call of TRBD1 is untestable without DNA. Germline assignment: CDR1 SGHTA and CDR2 FQGTGA. The CDR3 is 14 residues long. The CDR3 is CASSITGSTGELFF.

This sequence joins TRBV18 and TRBJ2-7; the D call of TRBD2 rests on TCRdb alone, since no DNA is present to check it. The CDR3 consists of 14 residues. The V gene's germline CDR1 is KGHSH and CDR2 LQKENI. Here the CDR3 reads CASSPPTRVYEQYF. Supplemented by reference TRBV18 and TRBJ2-7, the full variable domain reads NAGVMQNPRHLVRRRGQEARLRCSPMKGHSHVYWYRQLPEEGLKFMVYLQKENIIDESGMPKERFSAEFPKEGPSILRIQQVVRGDSAAYFCASSPPTRVYEQYFGPGTRLTVT.

V and J are TRBV15 and TRBJ2-1. The length of the CDR3 is 11 residues. CDR1 is LNHNV, CDR2 YYDKDF, per germline (reference sequence). CDR3 in amino acids: CATSQYSEQFF.

The CDR3: CASSPPGLADNEQFF. The chain has TRBV18 and TRBJ2-1; TCRdb's D call, TRBD2, is unchecked because there is no DNA. The germline CDR1 and CDR2 sequences are KGHSH and LQKENI. The length of the CDR3 is 15 residues.